This T cell receptor (beta chain) stems from a study of spatial heterogeneity in lung cancer. This clonotype was seen many times. Being off target in a library aimed at alpha chains, this beta chain has a size of little meaning. TCRdb re-called the 5' RACE reads with MiXCR, one entry per CDR3 protein. Counted here are 10,000 to 15,000 distinct CDR3 sequences, 3.9% occurring once; the ten biggest clones make up less than 50%. CDR3 length: 16 residues. After removal of 1 base from V and 11 bases from J, the junction contained 13 bases not matched to a gene. Germline-derived CDR1 and CDR2 are MGHRA and YSYEKL. Indicated time point: sample taken at primary tumor resection. No cells were sorted before sequencing. The whole RNA sequenced was extracted from tumor, nontumor lung or frozen PBMC.

This chain links TRBV4-1 with TRBJ1-5, with 8 bases lining up with TRBD1. Sequenced material: PBMCs, taken at surgery. The receptor was isolated from a male donor with early-stage non-small cell lung cancer. The CDR3 DNA sequence: TGCGCCAGCAGCCAAGTGTCCGGGACAGGAATCAAGTCCCAGCATTTT. This encodes CASSQVSGTGIKSQHF.